This is a list of T cell receptor beta chains from one sample in a study of T cell responses to AZD1222 COVID-19 vaccine. Sequencing used immunoSEQ multiplex PCR; TCRdb keeps in-frame clones, though not all of them. The sample records about 85,000 clones, 88% being singletons. The material sequenced was peripheral blood, taken on day 0 of AZD1222 vaccination. All receptors derive from an adult in good health. The CDR3 runs from the conserved cysteine through the conserved F or W. The order of the fields is V gene, J gene, D gene, CDR3 protein. The D gene is left open where the match is weak.

v_call: TRBV3-1/TRBV3-2; j_call: TRBJ1-1; d_call: .; cdr3_aa: CASSQVGTEAFF
v_call: TRBV7-6; j_call: TRBJ2-4; d_call: TRBD2; cdr3_aa: CASSLEAGGTLDIQYF
v_call: TRBV7-9; j_call: TRBJ2-1; d_call: .; cdr3_aa: CASSPLAWNEQFF
v_call: TRBV10-3; j_call: TRBJ2-1; d_call: TRBD2; cdr3_aa: CAISLAGGPYNEQFF
v_call: TRBV12-5; j_call: TRBJ1-1; d_call: TRBD1; cdr3_aa: CASGLDRGPMNTEAFF
v_call: TRBV11-2; j_call: TRBJ2-3; d_call: TRBD2; cdr3_aa: CASSLGLAGGLGRVTQYF
v_call: TRBV12-3/TRBV12-4; j_call: TRBJ2-1; d_call: .; cdr3_aa: CASSVRSENEQFF
v_call: TRBV27; j_call: TRBJ2-7; d_call: .; cdr3_aa: CASGVQGGDEQYF
v_call: TRBV24-1; j_call: TRBJ2-1; d_call: TRBD2; cdr3_aa: CATSDAGGYNEQFF
v_call: TRBV6-5; j_call: TRBJ1-4; d_call: TRBD1; cdr3_aa: CASSRGWYNEKLFF
v_call: TRBV7-3; j_call: TRBJ2-1; d_call: TRBD2; cdr3_aa: CASSLTGTSRNNEQFF
v_call: TRBV19; j_call: TRBJ1-2; d_call: .; cdr3_aa: CASSPSTGSGFLECTF
v_call: TRBV12-5; j_call: TRBJ1-3; d_call: .; cdr3_aa: CASGLVLGGVSGNTIYF
v_call: TRBV7-9; j_call: TRBJ1-1; d_call: .; cdr3_aa: CASSLMLQGTEAFF
v_call: TRBV9; j_call: TRBJ1-4; d_call: TRBD1; cdr3_aa: CASSPWTGKAEKLFF
v_call: TRBV19; j_call: TRBJ1-1; d_call: .; cdr3_aa: CASSTFGRVGTEAFF
v_call: TRBV3-1/TRBV3-2; j_call: TRBJ2-1; d_call: TRBD1; cdr3_aa: CASSPTLDRVRVRRDNEQFF
v_call: TRBV7-8; j_call: TRBJ2-1; d_call: TRBD2; cdr3_aa: CASSPSWSGDVVF
v_call: TRBV18; j_call: TRBJ1-1; d_call: .; cdr3_aa: CASSPPRRGDPYTEAFF
v_call: TRBV28; j_call: TRBJ1-2; d_call: .; cdr3_aa: CASSSERVDGYTF
v_call: TRBV5-1; j_call: TRBJ2-2; d_call: TRBD2; cdr3_aa: CASSFGGSGTGELFF
v_call: TRBV6-6; j_call: TRBJ2-7; d_call: TRBD2; cdr3_aa: CASSYVGGAYEQYF
v_call: TRBV27; j_call: TRBJ1-1; d_call: .; cdr3_aa: CASSLFDSSSNTEAFF
v_call: TRBV12-3/TRBV12-4; j_call: TRBJ1-1; d_call: .; cdr3_aa: CASSPQKPLRGFF